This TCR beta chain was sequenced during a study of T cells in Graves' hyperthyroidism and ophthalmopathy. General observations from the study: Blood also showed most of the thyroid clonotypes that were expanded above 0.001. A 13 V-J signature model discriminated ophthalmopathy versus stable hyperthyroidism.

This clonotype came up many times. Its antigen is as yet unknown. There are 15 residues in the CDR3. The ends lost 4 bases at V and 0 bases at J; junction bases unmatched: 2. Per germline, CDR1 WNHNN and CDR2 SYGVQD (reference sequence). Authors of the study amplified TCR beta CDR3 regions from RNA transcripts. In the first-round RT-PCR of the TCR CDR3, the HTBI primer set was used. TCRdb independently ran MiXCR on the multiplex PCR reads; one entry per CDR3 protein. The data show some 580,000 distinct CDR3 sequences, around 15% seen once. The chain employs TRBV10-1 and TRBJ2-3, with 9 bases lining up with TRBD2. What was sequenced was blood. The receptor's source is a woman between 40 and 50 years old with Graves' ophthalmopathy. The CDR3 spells CASSGLAGSTDTQYF. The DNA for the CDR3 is TGCGCCAGCAGTGGGCTAGCGGGGAGCACAGATACGCAGTATTTT.